The 27 T cell receptor beta chains listed next were all sequenced from one sample in a study of response to subunit inactivated influenza vaccine. In TCRdb, the RT-PCR reads were re-called with MiXCR into one record per CDR3 protein. In the table there are roughly 650,000 distinct CDR3 sequences, about 14% of which are singletons. The source was PBMCs from blood, collected 14 to 15 days before vaccination. All receptors come from a man in his fifties or sixties who received an inactivated influenza vaccine.

The chain is built from TRBV28 and TRBJ2-5, with 8 bases aligning to TRBD2. Germline assignment: CDR1 MDHEN and CDR2 SYDVKM. V shed 3 bases, J shed 4 bases, and the junction held 7 bases outside the gene matches. CDR3 length: 15 residues. The CDR3 DNA is TGTGCCAGCAGTTTGGCCCGGGGGGGACGAGAGACCCAGTACTTC. As protein: CASSLARGGRETQYF.

CDR3 sequence: CASIMGAGEKLFF. CDR3 sequence (DNA): TGTGCCAGCATCATGGGGGCTGGGGAAAAACTGTTTTTT. The J gene is TRBJ1-4, the V gene TRBV7-9, with D maybe TRBD1 (6 bases). Germline CDR1 is SEHNR and CDR2 is FQNEAQ (reference sequence). V shed 7 bases and J shed 8 bases, with 14 bases lying between them. CDR3 length: 13 amino acids.

This clonotype has a count of ten or more. CDR3: CASSQDLTAGGVNNEQFF. The CDR3 DNA sequence: TGTGCCAGCAGCCAAGATTTAACGGCGGGAGGGGTCAACAATGAGCAGTTCTTC. This sequence joins TRBV4-2 and TRBJ2-1; 9 positions agree with TRBD2. With V trimmed by 0 bases and J by 5 bases, 11 bases remained unmatched. The germline V gene has CDR1 LGHNA and CDR2 YNFKEQ. This CDR3 contains 18 residues.

The chain has TRBV5-6 and TRBJ1-2; TRBD1 agrees at 7 bases. Per the germline V gene, CDR1 is SGHDT and CDR2 is YYEEEE. This CDR3 is built from 14 residues. V shed 4 bases and J 7 bases; nucleotides not matched to a gene: 10. CDR3 in DNA: TGTGCCAGCAGCACCCAGACAGGGTGGGGTGGCTACACCTTC. Translating it yields CASSTQTGWGGYTF.

The V gene is TRBV5-1, the J gene TRBJ2-3; the D gene is possibly TRBD2 (5 bases). The CDR3 loop spans 15 amino acids. CDR1 and CDR2 from the germline V gene are SGHRS and YFSETQ. Trimming pared 0 bases from V and 0 bases from J, leaving 8 bases between. CDR3: CASSLDGKSTDTQYF. As DNA, the CDR3 is TGCGCCAGCAGCTTGGACGGGAAAAGCACAGATACGCAGTATTTT.

This clonotype was counted only a few times. V usage is TRBV10-3 and J usage is TRBJ1-2, with 8 bases fitting TRBD1. CDR1 and CDR2 from the germline V gene are ENHRY and SYGVKD. The V and J ends lost 3 bases and 3 bases, in that order; junction bases with no gene match: 6. This CDR3 comprises 15 residues. The CDR3 sequence is CAISDGQGSHYGYTF. DNA for the CDR3: TGTGCCATCAGTGACGGACAGGGTTCCCACTATGGCTACACCTTC.

This clonotype was counted many times. The chain has TRBV9 and TRBJ2-2; D uncertain. This CDR3 has 14 amino acids. V was clipped by 3 bases and J by 1 base, with 7 bases between them. Germline-derived CDR1 and CDR2 are SGDLS and YYNGEE. The CDR3 bases are TGTGCCAGCAGCGCATTGGTGAACACCGGGGAGCTGTTTTTT. Translation gives CASSALVNTGELFF.

In its sample, this clonotype was seen a few times. The V and J genes are TRBV2 and TRBJ1-1; the D is unclear. V lost 7 bases and J 0 bases, leaving 9 bases between the germline ends. Germline CDR1 and CDR2: SNHLY and FYNNEI. This CDR3 contains 13 residues. The CDR3 is CASTGEMNTEAFF. The CDR3 DNA reads TGTGCCAGCACGGGAGAGATGAACACTGAAGCTTTCTTT.

The table lists this clonotype with a few counts. This sequence joins TRBV6-6 and TRBJ1-4; D uncertain. The V end lost 8 bases, the J end lost 8 bases, and 9 bases lay between the germline ends. The V gene's germline CDR1 is MNHNY and CDR2 SVGAGI (reference sequence). This CDR3 spans 11 amino acids. The CDR3 is CASLSSEKLFF. In DNA, the CDR3 is TGTGCCAGCCTGTCTTCGGAAAAACTGTTTTTT.

DNA for the CDR3: TGCGCCAGCAGCCAAGTACTAGCGGTATTGGGCAATGAGCAGTTCTTC. Translation: CASSQVLAVLGNEQFF. This chain connects TRBV4-1 to TRBJ2-1; 8 bases fit TRBD2. Trimming cost V 1 base and J 6 bases; bases outside gene matches: 8. The CDR3 is 16 residues long. CDR1 and CDR2 from the germline V gene are MGHRA and YSYEKL.

The V call is TRBV7-2, the J call TRBJ2-1; TRBD2 aligns across 8 bases. Germline CDR1 SGHTA, CDR2 FQGNSA. CDR3 length: 15 residues. V trimming: 2 bases; J trimming: 14 bases; junction bases outside the gene matches: 14. CDR3 loop: CASSLTSGANPDKFF. The CDR3 DNA sequence: TGTGCCAGCAGCTTAACTAGCGGTGCGAACCCGGATAAGTTCTTC.

The chain employs TRBV5-1 and TRBJ1-1; D is undetermined. V gave up 4 bases and J gave up 4 bases, with 17 bases separating them. From germline, CDR1 is SGHRS and CDR2 YFSETQ. The CDR3 is made up of 15 amino acids. CDR3 protein: CASSVGVGGSTEAFF. CDR3 DNA sequence: TGCGCCAGCAGCGTTGGCGTAGGTGGAAGCACTGAAGCTTTCTTT.

The chain uses TRBV6-2 or TRBV6-3 and TRBJ2-1; TRBD2 aligns across 9 bases. This CDR3 has 16 residues. The germline gives CDR1 MNHEY, CDR2 SVGEGT. V trimming: 6 bases; J trimming: 2 bases; junction bases outside the gene matches: 8. The CDR3 here is CASSPTTSGAYNEQFF. CDR3 DNA: TGTGCCAGCAGCCCTACGACTAGCGGCGCCTACAATGAGCAGTTCTTC.

This clonotype was counted at least ten times. The V call is TRBV3-1, the J call TRBJ2-5; TRBD1 matches at 8 bases. Germline V gene sequence: CDR1 LGHDT, CDR2 YNNKEL (reference sequence). Trimming at V came to 2 bases and at J to 4 bases, leaving 9 bases not matched to a gene. This CDR3 is built from 16 residues. As DNA, the CDR3 is TGTGCCAGCAGCCAAACCTTCGGCAGGGGGCGAGAGACCCAGTACTTC. Translated: CASSQTFGRGRETQYF.

The chain has TRBV5-5 and TRBJ2-2; TRBD2 aligns across 7 bases. V lost 4 bases to trimming and J lost 0 bases; unmatched junction nucleotides: 6. The CDR3 is 16 residues long. Germline V gene lookup returns CDR1 SGHKS and CDR2 YYEKEE (reference sequence). The CDR3 DNA reads as TGTGCCAGCAGCGCCTTCGGGGGGTCGAACACCGGGGAGCTGTTTTTT. Residues: CASSAFGGSNTGELFF.

This sequence joins TRBV6-1 and TRBJ2-2; D may be TRBD2 (6 bases). This CDR3 spans 14 amino acids. Trimming took off 7 bases at V and 3 bases at J, with 12 bases between the two ends. Per the germline V gene, CDR1 is MNHNS and CDR2 is SASEGT. The CDR3 DNA sequence: TGTGCCAGCAAGTCATCGGGAGACACCGGGGAGCTGTTTTTT. Amino acids: CASKSSGDTGELFF.

This clonotype has just a few counts. This chain connects TRBV5-1 to TRBJ2-4, with a tentative D call TRBD2 (7 bases). The V end lost 1 base, the J end lost 1 base, and 12 bases lay between the germline ends. This CDR3 spans 16 amino acids. Germline values: CDR1 SGHRS, CDR2 YFSETQ. CDR3 region: CASSLRGGQAKNIQYF. The CDR3 DNA is TGCGCCAGCAGCTTGAGGGGGGGCCAGGCCAAAAACATTCAGTACTTC. Using reference TRBV5-1 and TRBJ2-4 for the parts outside the CDR3, the full variable domain is KAGVTQTPRYLIKTRGQQVTLSCSPISGHRSVSWYQQTPGQGLQFLFEYFSETQRNKGNFPGRFSGRQFSNSRSEMNVSTLELGDSALYLCASSLRGGQAKNIQYFGAGTRLSVL.

The J gene is TRBJ1-6, the V gene TRBV5-6; 9 nucleotides line up with TRBD1. CDR3 length: 15 amino acids. Germline V gene data show CDR1 as SGHDT and CDR2 as YYEEEE. Trimming took 3 bases from V and 5 from J; bases not matched to a gene: 3. CDR3 in amino acids: CASSSGDRDNSPLHF. The CDR3 nucleotides read TGTGCCAGCAGCTCCGGGGACAGGGATAATTCACCCCTCCACTTT. The full variable domain, completed using reference TRBV5-6 and TRBJ1-6, is DAGVTQSPTHLIKTRGQQVTLRCSPKSGHDTVSWYQQALGQGPQFIFQYYEEEERQRGNFPDRFSGHQFPNYSSELNVNALLLGDSALYLCASSSGDRDNSPLHFGNGTRLTVT.

At least ten counts were recorded for this clonotype. The J gene is TRBJ2-6, the V gene TRBV3-1, with D maybe TRBD1 (5 bases). CDR1 is LGHDT and CDR2 is YNNKEL in the germline V gene (reference sequence). The V and J ends lost 4 bases and 0 bases respectively, with 10 bases between them. This CDR3 has 16 residues. CDR3: CASSPPQGSGANVLTF. The CDR3 DNA reads TGTGCCAGCAGCCCACCCCAGGGCTCTGGGGCCAACGTCCTGACTTTC.

CDR3 in amino acids: CASSQPGQGHYEQYF. The CDR3 nucleotides are TGTGCCAGCAGCCAACCGGGACAGGGGCACTACGAGCAGTACTTC. The chain links TRBV7-6 to TRBJ2-7; 10 positions match TRBD1. The CDR3 runs to 15 residues. Per the germline V gene, CDR1 is SGHVS and CDR2 is FNYEAQ. V lost 5 bases, J lost 3 bases, and 7 bases stayed unmatched.

Here the CDR3 reads CASSLGQGRTYNEQFF. The CDR3 region has the DNA TGCGCCAGCAGCTTGGGACAGGGGAGGACCTACAATGAGCAGTTCTTC. The rearrangement uses TRBV5-1 and TRBJ2-1, with 8 bases that match TRBD1. This CDR3 is 16 amino acids long. Germline values: CDR1 SGHRS, CDR2 YFSETQ. V lost 0 bases, J lost 2 bases, and 4 bases stayed unmatched.

The chain has TRBV5-1 and TRBJ2-7; perhaps TRBD2 as D (8 bases). Deletions cut 4 bases from V and 3 bases from J, with 17 bases between. This CDR3 spans 15 amino acids. Germline CDR1 is SGHRS and CDR2 is YFSETQ. DNA for the CDR3: TGCGCCAGCAGCCCGGGGGGGACAGATTACTACGAGCAGTACTTC. It specifies CASSPGGTDYYEQYF.

This clonotype showed up just a few times. The chain links TRBV7-2 to TRBJ2-3; possible D gene TRBD1, 6 bases. Trimming cost V 5 bases and J 2 bases, with 8 bases left between them. Germline V gene sequence: CDR1 SGHTA, CDR2 FQGNSA. The CDR3 is 13 amino acids. CDR3 DNA sequence: TGTGCCAGCAGCCACAGGGCCACAGATACGCAGTATTTT. Translation: CASSHRATDTQYF.

This clonotype was found a few times. The V gene is TRBV12-3 or TRBV12-4, the J gene TRBJ2-1; possible D gene TRBD2, 6 bases. V was shortened by 5 bases and J by 8 bases, with 19 bases between the two germline ends. This CDR3 region has 15 residues. Here the CDR3 reads CASSLLVGGLDEQFF. The CDR3 region has the DNA TGTGCCAGCAGTCTCCTCGTGGGAGGCTTGGATGAGCAGTTCTTC.

The rearrangement joins TRBV2 to TRBJ2-7; D could derive from TRBD1 or TRBD2 (6 bases each). CDR1 is SNHLY, CDR2 FYNNEI, per germline. The CDR3 totals 15 residues. V was shortened by 4 bases and J by 3 bases, with 16 bases between the two germline ends. Here the CDR3 DNA reads TGTGCCAGCAGTGCGCAAGGGGGGTCCGTCTACGAGCAGTACTTC. Amino acids: CASSAQGGSVYEQYF.

This clonotype was detected ten times or more. V and J are TRBV3-1 and TRBJ1-2; D is undetermined. Germline V gene data show CDR1 as LGHDT and CDR2 as YNNKEL (reference sequence). The ends were cut back, 0 bases at V and 7 bases at J, with 9 bases in the middle. The CDR3 loop spans 13 amino acids. The CDR3 region is CASSQERAGGYTF. In DNA form, the CDR3 reads TGTGCCAGCAGCCAAGAACGGGCGGGTGGCTACACCTTC.

The chain carries TRBV20-1 and TRBJ2-4, with 7 bases lining up with TRBD2. Germline V gene data show CDR1 as DFQATT and CDR2 as SNEGSKA (reference sequence). The CDR3 has 15 amino acids. J gave up 2 bases and V 3 bases, and 7 bases lay outside the gene matches. In DNA, the CDR3 is TGCAGTGCTAGTCCGGGGGGAAATCCCAAAAACATTCAGTACTTC. This encodes CSASPGGNPKNIQYF.